The 27 T cell receptor beta chains below all came from one sample that was sequenced in a study of OX40 agonist ivuxolimab in advanced cancers. Produced via immunoSEQ multiplex PCR; TCRdb's table is partial and in-frame only. The sample has 60,000 or so clones, 65% to 85% seen once. This specimen consisted of CD4+ or CD8+ T cells sorted from blood, obtained in a trial of the OX40 agonist ivuxolimab. The receptors shown here come from an adult with an advanced solid tumor such as melanoma, head and neck, liver or kidney cancer.

V gene TRBV9 combines with J gene TRBJ2-3; 9 nucleotides match TRBD1. This CDR3 comprises 16 residues. The V and J ends lost 3 bases and 3 bases, in that order; junction bases with no gene match: 8. Germline V gene sequence: CDR1 SGDLS, CDR2 YYNGEE. This chain's CDR3 is CASSAAGTGRTDTQYF. The CDR3, as DNA: TGTGCCAGCAGCGCCGCCGGGACAGGGCGTACAGATACGCAGTATTTT.

This clone has just a few counts. The chain employs TRBV7-2 and TRBJ2-3; the D is unclear. From germline, CDR1 is SGHTA and CDR2 FQGNSA. This CDR3 spans 16 amino acids. Trimming took 2 bases from V and 3 from J, leaving 15 bases between them. The CDR3 loop reads CASSLSGLGWTDTQYF. The CDR3 coding sequence is TGTGCCAGCAGCTTATCTGGCCTCGGGTGGACAGATACGCAGTATTTT.

The chain recombines TRBV6-6 with TRBJ1-2, with D perhaps matching TRBD1 (6 bases). CDR1 MNHNY and CDR2 SVGAGI come from the germline V gene (reference sequence). This CDR3 is built from 13 residues. V was cut by 2 bases and J by 8 bases, with 12 bases left in between. CDR3 region: CASSYTLGAGYTF. As DNA, the CDR3 is TGTGCCAGCAGTTACACCCTGGGGGCCGGCTACACCTTC.

The chain is built from TRBV29-1 and TRBJ1-3, with 8 positions matching TRBD1. Looked up from germline, CDR1 is SQVTM and CDR2 is ANQGSEA. The CDR3 has 14 amino acids. After removal of 3 bases from V and 8 bases from J, the junction contained 9 bases not matched to a gene. The chain's CDR3 is CSVDGPGGHDTIYF. The CDR3 nucleotides are TGCAGCGTTGATGGTCCAGGGGGCCATGACACCATATATTTT.

Here the CDR3 DNA reads TGTGCCAGCACTTTAGCGGGAGCCTCCTACGAGCAGTACTTC. Encoded protein: CASTLAGASYEQYF. J is TRBJ2-5 and V is TRBV2, with 9 bases lining up with TRBD2. The J call is doubtful: the DNA matches TRBJ2-7 better. The CDR3 is 14 residues long. Germline V gives CDR1 SNHLY, CDR2 FYNNEI.

J is TRBJ1-2 and V is TRBV6-6; 12 bases map to TRBD1. The CDR3 totals 16 residues. Germline V gene sequence: CDR1 MNHNY, CDR2 SVGAGI (reference sequence). Unmatched junction bases numbered 12, after V lost 5 bases and J lost 8 bases. In nucleotides, the CDR3 is TGTGCCAGCAGTACCTCCCCGGGACAGGGGGCGGGGGGCTACACCTTC. Protein sequence: CASSTSPGQGAGGYTF.

The rearrangement uses TRBV5-3 and TRBJ1-5; 7 bases map to TRBD1. TRBV5-3 carries the ORF label, with uncertain function. V gave up 4 bases and J gave up 4 bases; unmatched junction bases: 11. The CDR3 spans 16 residues. The CDR3 DNA reads TGTGCCAGAAGCATCCTACAGGGGCGCAATAATCAGCCCCAGCATTTT. Amino acid sequence: CARSILQGRNNQPQHF.

The rearrangement joins TRBV19 to TRBJ2-5; 14 nucleotides agree with TRBD2. This CDR3 has 16 amino acids. The germline gives CDR1 LNHDA, CDR2 SQIVND (reference sequence). Trimming at V came to 5 bases and at J to 5 bases, leaving 7 bases not matched to a gene. The CDR3, as DNA: TGTGCCAGTAGTGCCGGGACTAGCGGGAGCCGGGAGACCCAGTACTTC. Residues: CASSAGTSGSRETQYF.

The chain links TRBV27 to TRBJ1-2; TRBD1 agrees at 9 bases. With V trimmed by 6 bases and J by 1 base, 3 bases remained unmatched. CDR1 and CDR2 (germline): MNHEY, SMNVEV (reference sequence). The CDR3 totals 14 residues. Here the CDR3 DNA reads TGTGCCAGCAGACCGGACAGGGGTAACTATGGCTACACCTTC. Translating gives CASRPDRGNYGYTF.

The chain has TRBV10-1 and TRBJ1-1, with D perhaps matching TRBD1 (5 bases). V was clipped by 4 bases and J by 4 bases, with 10 bases between them. Germline CDR1 is WNHNN and CDR2 is SYGVQD (reference sequence). The CDR3 is 13 residues long. Here the CDR3 DNA reads TGCGCCAGCAGTGCTAGAGGGACCACTGAAGCTTTCTTT. Protein product: CASSARGTTEAFF.

The chain joins TRBV5-1 to TRBJ1-1, with no clear D. Trimming cost V 4 bases and J 3 bases, with 7 bases left between them. CDR1 and CDR2 (germline): SGHRS, YFSETQ. The CDR3 loop spans 12 amino acids. CDR3 DNA sequence: TGCGCCAGCAGCGACACATACACTGAAGCTTTCTTT. This gives the protein CASSDTYTEAFF.

V gene TRBV28 combines with J gene TRBJ1-1, with D uncertain. This CDR3 has 13 amino acids. The germline V gene encodes CDR1 MDHEN and CDR2 SYDVKM. Trimming removed 3 bases at V and 0 bases at J, with 5 bases between. The CDR3 is CASSFVMNTEAFF. CDR3 nucleotides: TGTGCCAGCAGTTTTGTCATGAACACTGAAGCTTTCTTT.

Of note for this clone: This specimen includes other DNA sequences encoding the same CDR3. The rearrangement links TRBV29-1 to TRBJ2-7, with TRBD1 as a possible D gene (5 bases). The CDR3 is made up of 11 amino acids. The V end lost 7 bases, the J end lost 2 bases, and 9 bases lay between the germline ends. The germline CDR1 and CDR2 sequences are SQVTM and ANQGSEA. The CDR3 protein is CSATGAYEQYF. CDR3 sequence (DNA): TGCAGCGCTACAGGTGCCTACGAGCAGTACTTC.

V gene TRBV11-2 combines with J gene TRBJ1-2; 7 bases are a match to TRBD1. V lost 3 bases to trimming and J lost 4 bases; unmatched junction nucleotides: 2. This CDR3 region has 13 residues. CDR1 and CDR2 (germline): SGHAT, FQNNGV. CDR3 sequence reads: CASSFGTVYGYTF. The DNA for the CDR3 is TGTGCCAGCAGCTTCGGGACAGTCTATGGCTACACCTTC.

This rearrangement joins TRBV7-9 to TRBJ2-5; D unresolved. Trimming cost V 1 base and J 1 base, with 7 bases left between them. This CDR3 has 14 residues. CDR1 SEHNR and CDR2 FQNEAQ come from the germline V gene (reference sequence). The DNA of the CDR3 is TGTGCCAGCAGCTTAGAGTTCGGCCAAGAGACCCAGTACTTC. Translation gives CASSLEFGQETQYF.

The rearrangement uses TRBV5-6 and TRBJ1-4; D is ambiguous. Trimming removed 2 bases from V and 10 bases from J, with 15 bases in between. This CDR3 has 14 amino acids. From germline, CDR1 is SGHDT and CDR2 YYEEEE. In DNA, the CDR3 is TGTGCCAGCAGCTTTGGGCAGGCCCCTAGAAAACTGTTTTTT. Its translation is CASSFGQAPRKLFF.

Notes on this clone: Additional DNA sequences in this sample encode the identical CDR3. The chain has TRBV7-3 and TRBJ2-5, with a possible D match to TRBD2 (5 bases). V lost 1 base and J lost 4, with 7 bases in between. CDR1 and CDR2 from the germline V gene are SGHTA and FQGTGA. The CDR3 is made up of 13 amino acids. The CDR3 here is CASSLNRGETQYF. CDR3 nucleotide sequence: TGTGCCAGCAGCTTAAATCGGGGAGAGACCCAGTACTTC. Based on the CDR3 plus reference TRBV7-3 and TRBJ2-5, the full variable domain is GAGVSQTPSNKVTEKGKYVELRCDPISGHTALYWYRQSLGQGPEFLIYFQGTGAADDSGLPNDRFFAVRPEGSVSTLKIQRTERGDSAVYLCASSLNRGETQYFGPGTRLLVL.

This clone appeared once. The V and J genes are TRBV6-5 and TRBJ2-7; 8 nucleotides match TRBD2. V lost 2 bases and J lost 2; bases outside the gene matches: 5. Germline CDR1 MNHEY, CDR2 SVGAGI. CDR3 size: 15 residues. The CDR3 loop reads CASSYVGGEPYEQYF. As DNA, the CDR3 is TGTGCCAGCAGTTACGTCGGGGGGGAGCCCTACGAGCAGTACTTC.

V is TRBV2 and J is TRBJ2-3; D is unresolved. CDR3 size: 12 residues. Germline V CDR1 and CDR2: SNHLY, FYNNEI. With 2 bases removed from V and 3 bases from J, the gap between germline ends came to 3 bases. The CDR3 here is CASSETTDTQYF. The CDR3 DNA follows: TGTGCCAGCAGTGAAACGACAGATACGCAGTATTTT.

The chain carries TRBV9 and TRBJ2-7, with D maybe TRBD2 (7 bases). The CDR3 extends over 14 amino acids. The V end was cut by 2 bases, the J end by 3 bases, with 12 bases between. CDR1 SGDLS and CDR2 YYNGEE come from the germline V gene. DNA of the CDR3: TGTGCCAGCAGCGTCGCGGGGGCAGGCTACGAGCAGTACTTC. It encodes CASSVAGAGYEQYF.

This chain uses TRBV10-3 with TRBJ1-2; TRBD1 matches at 10 bases. The CDR3 has 14 amino acids. Germline V gives CDR1 ENHRY, CDR2 SYGVKD. V shed 2 bases and J 8 bases; nucleotides not matched to a gene: 5. This CDR3 reads CAISEMTGGGGYTF. DNA for the CDR3: TGTGCCATCAGTGAGATGACAGGGGGCGGCGGCTACACCTTC.

This chain uses TRBV28 with TRBJ1-1; D gene unclear. Per the germline V gene, CDR1 is MDHEN and CDR2 is SYDVKM. Trimming pared 6 bases from V and 0 bases from J, leaving 14 bases between. This CDR3 is 15 amino acids long. The CDR3 nucleotides are TGTGCCAGCAGCCCCGGGCCATACATGAACACTGAAGCTTTCTTT. It specifies CASSPGPYMNTEAFF.

This chain uses TRBV7-6 with TRBJ2-1; 10 positions match TRBD2. J gave up 4 bases and V 5 bases, and 11 bases lay outside the gene matches. This CDR3 is 17 amino acids long. Per germline, CDR1 SGHVS and CDR2 FNYEAQ. CDR3 nucleotides: TGTGCCAGCAGCCCTGGCCTAGCGGGAGAATCATACAATGAGCAGTTCTTC. Translation gives CASSPGLAGESYNEQFF.

The CDR3 region has the DNA TGTGCCATCAGTGAGTCGTGGATAGGGGTCGGCTATGGCTACACCTTC. Protein: CAISESWIGVGYGYTF. The rearrangement links TRBV10-3 to TRBJ1-2; D perhaps matches TRBD1 (5 bases). The germline V gene encodes CDR1 ENHRY and CDR2 SYGVKD. Trimming pared 0 bases from V and 4 bases from J, leaving 15 bases between. CDR3 length: 16 residues.

The table lists this clone with a count of one. V is TRBV5-1 and J is TRBJ2-5; D may be TRBD1 (5 bases). Trimming shortened V by 0 bases and J by 5 bases, and 17 bases separated the two germline ends. Germline values: CDR1 SGHRS, CDR2 YFSETQ. CDR3 length: 16 residues. The CDR3 protein is CASSLGRTRGTETQYF. In nucleotides, the CDR3 is TGCGCCAGCAGCTTGGGCCGGACAAGGGGTACCGAGACCCAGTACTTC.

V and J are TRBV9 and TRBJ2-5; 14 bases agree with TRBD2. J gave up 6 bases and V 4 bases, and 5 bases lay outside the gene matches. The CDR3 is 15 residues long. The V gene's germline CDR1 is SGDLS and CDR2 YYNGEE. The CDR3 protein is CASSPGTSGRKTQYF. DNA of the CDR3: TGTGCCAGCAGCCCTGGGACTAGCGGGAGAAAGACCCAGTACTTC. Full variable domain (remainder filled in from reference TRBV9 and TRBJ2-5): DSGVTQTPKHLITATGQRVTLRCSPRSGDLSVYWYQQSLDQGLQFLIQYYNGEERAKGNILERFSAQQFPDLHSELNLSSLELGDSALYFCASSPGTSGRKTQYFGPGTRLLVL.

The chain combines TRBV9 with TRBJ2-5; the match to TRBD1 covers 9 bases. V lost 2 bases and J lost 5; bases outside the gene matches: 7. Germline V gives CDR1 SGDLS, CDR2 YYNGEE. The length of the CDR3 is 15 residues. The CDR3 DNA reads as TGTGCCAGCAGCGTCGAAGGGACAGGGAGGGAGACCCAGTACTTC. It encodes CASSVEGTGRETQYF. Drawing the rest from reference TRBV9 and TRBJ2-5, the complete variable domain is DSGVTQTPKHLITATGQRVTLRCSPRSGDLSVYWYQQSLDQGLQFLIQYYNGEERAKGNILERFSAQQFPDLHSELNLSSLELGDSALYFCASSVEGTGRETQYFGPGTRLLVL.